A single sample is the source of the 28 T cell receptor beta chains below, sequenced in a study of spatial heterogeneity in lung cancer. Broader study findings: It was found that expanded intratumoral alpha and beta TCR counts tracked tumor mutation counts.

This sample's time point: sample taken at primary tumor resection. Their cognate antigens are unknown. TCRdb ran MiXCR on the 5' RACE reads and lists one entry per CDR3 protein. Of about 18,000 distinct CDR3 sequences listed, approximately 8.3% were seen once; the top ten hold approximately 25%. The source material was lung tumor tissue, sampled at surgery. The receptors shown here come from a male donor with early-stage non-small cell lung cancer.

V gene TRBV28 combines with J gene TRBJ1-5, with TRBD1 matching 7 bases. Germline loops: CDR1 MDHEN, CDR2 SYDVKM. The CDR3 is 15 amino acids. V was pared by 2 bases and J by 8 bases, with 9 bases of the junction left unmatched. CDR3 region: CASSLPYDRVKPQHF. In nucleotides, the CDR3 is TGTGCCAGCAGTTTACCCTACGACAGGGTGAAGCCCCAGCATTTT.

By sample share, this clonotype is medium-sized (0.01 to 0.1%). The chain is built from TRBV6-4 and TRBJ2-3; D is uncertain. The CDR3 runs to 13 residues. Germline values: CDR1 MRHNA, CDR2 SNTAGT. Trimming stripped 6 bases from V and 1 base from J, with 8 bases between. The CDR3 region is CASSQVGTDTQYF. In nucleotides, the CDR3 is TGTGCCAGCAGCCAGGTGGGCACAGATACGCAGTATTTT.

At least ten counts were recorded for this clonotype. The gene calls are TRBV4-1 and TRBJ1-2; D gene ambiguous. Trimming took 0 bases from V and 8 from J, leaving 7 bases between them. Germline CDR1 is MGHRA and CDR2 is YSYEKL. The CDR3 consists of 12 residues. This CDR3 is CASSQDLSGYTF. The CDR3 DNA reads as TGCGCCAGCAGCCAAGATCTCAGCGGCTACACCTTC.

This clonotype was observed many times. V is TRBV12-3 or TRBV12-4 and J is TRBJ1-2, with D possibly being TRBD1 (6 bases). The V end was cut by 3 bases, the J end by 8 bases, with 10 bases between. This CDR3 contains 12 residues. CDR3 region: CASSLHRAGYTF. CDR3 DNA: TGTGCCAGCAGTTTGCACAGGGCCGGCTACACCTTC.

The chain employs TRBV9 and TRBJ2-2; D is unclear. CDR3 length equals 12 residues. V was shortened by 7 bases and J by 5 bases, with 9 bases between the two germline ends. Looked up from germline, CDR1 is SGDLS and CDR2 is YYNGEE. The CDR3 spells CASRRETGELFF. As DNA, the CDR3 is TGTGCCAGCCGAAGAGAGACCGGGGAGCTGTTTTTT.

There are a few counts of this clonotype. CDR3 sequence reads: CAWSIIRTANSPLHF. Written as DNA, the CDR3 is TGTGCCTGGAGTATAATCAGGACGGCGAATTCACCCCTCCACTTT. This chain joins TRBV30 and TRBJ1-6; D not resolved. Germline CDR1 is GTSNPN and CDR2 is SVGIG (reference sequence). The V gene lost 2 bases and the J gene lost 7 bases, with 15 bases spanning the gap. CDR3 length equals 15 residues.

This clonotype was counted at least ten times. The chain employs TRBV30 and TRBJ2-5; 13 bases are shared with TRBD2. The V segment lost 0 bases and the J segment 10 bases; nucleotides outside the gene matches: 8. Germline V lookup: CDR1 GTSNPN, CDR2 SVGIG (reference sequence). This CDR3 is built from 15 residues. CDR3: CAWSVGLAGATNQYF. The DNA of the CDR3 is TGTGCCTGGAGTGTAGGACTAGCGGGGGCAACTAACCAGTACTTC.

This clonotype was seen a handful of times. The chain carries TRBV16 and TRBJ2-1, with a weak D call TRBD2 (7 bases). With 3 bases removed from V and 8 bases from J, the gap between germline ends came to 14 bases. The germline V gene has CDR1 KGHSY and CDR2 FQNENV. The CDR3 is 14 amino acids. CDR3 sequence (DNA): TGTGCCAGCAGCCAGGAGGGGGGGCACTATGAGCAGTTCTTC. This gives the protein CASSQEGGHYEQFF.

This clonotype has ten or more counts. The CDR3 spells CASRLSGGPGTEAFF. The CDR3 bases are TGTGCCAGCAGGTTATCAGGGGGCCCTGGGACTGAAGCTTTCTTT. The chain recombines TRBV11-2 with TRBJ1-1; 8 bases fit TRBD1. V lost 6 bases to trimming and J lost 5 bases; unmatched junction nucleotides: 11. This CDR3 has 15 amino acids. Germline CDR1 and CDR2: SGHAT and FQNNGV.

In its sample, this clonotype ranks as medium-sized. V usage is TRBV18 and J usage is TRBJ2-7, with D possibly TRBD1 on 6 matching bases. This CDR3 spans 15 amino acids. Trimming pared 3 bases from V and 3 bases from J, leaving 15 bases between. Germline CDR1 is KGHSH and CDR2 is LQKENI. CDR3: CASSPQSDRSYEQYF. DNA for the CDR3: TGTGCCAGCTCACCCCAGTCCGACAGGAGCTACGAGCAGTACTTC.

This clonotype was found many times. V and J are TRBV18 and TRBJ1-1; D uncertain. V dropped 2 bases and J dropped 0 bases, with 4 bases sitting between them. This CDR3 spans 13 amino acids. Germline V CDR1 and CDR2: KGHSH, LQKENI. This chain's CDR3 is CASSPSLNTEAFF. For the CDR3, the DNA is TGTGCCAGCTCACCATCACTGAACACTGAAGCTTTCTTT.

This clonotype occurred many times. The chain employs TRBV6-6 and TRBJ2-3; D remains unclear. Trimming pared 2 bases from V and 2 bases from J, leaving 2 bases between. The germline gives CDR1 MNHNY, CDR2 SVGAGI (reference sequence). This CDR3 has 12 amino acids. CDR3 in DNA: TGTGCCAGCAGTTACGTCACAGATACGCAGTATTTT. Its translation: CASSYVTDTQYF.

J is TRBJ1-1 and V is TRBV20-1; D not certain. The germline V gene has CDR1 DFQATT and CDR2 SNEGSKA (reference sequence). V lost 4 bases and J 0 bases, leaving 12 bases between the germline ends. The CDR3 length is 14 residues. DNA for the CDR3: TGCAGTGCTAAGTTAAACAGTCTGAACACTGAAGCTTTCTTT. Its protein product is CSAKLNSLNTEAFF.

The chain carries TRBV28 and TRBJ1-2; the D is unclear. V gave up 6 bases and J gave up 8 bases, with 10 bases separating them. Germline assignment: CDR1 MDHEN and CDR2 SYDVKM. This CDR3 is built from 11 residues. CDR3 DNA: TGTGCCAGCAGAAGAATGGGAGGCTACACCTTC. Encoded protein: CASRRMGGYTF.

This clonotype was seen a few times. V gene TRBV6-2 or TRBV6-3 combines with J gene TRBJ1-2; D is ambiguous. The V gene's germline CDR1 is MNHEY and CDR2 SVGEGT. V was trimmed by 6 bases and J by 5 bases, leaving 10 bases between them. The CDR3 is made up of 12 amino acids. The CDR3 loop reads CASSPQSYGYTF. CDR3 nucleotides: TGTGCCAGCAGCCCGCAGAGTTATGGCTACACCTTC.

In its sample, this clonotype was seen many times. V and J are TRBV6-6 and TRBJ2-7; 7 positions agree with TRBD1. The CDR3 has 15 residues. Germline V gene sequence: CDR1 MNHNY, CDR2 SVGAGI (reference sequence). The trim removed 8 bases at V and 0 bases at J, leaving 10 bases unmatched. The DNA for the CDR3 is TGTGCCAGCGGGGCCTCGGGACAGTTCTCCTACGAGCAGTACTTC. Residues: CASGASGQFSYEQYF.

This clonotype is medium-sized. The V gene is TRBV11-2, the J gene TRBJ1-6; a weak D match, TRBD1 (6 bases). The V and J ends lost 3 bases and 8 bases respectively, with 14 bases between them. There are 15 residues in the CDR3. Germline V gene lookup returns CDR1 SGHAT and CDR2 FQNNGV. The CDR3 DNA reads TGTGCCAGCAGCTTCCTAGGGGGGAGTGATTCACCCCTCCACTTT. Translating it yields CASSFLGGSDSPLHF.

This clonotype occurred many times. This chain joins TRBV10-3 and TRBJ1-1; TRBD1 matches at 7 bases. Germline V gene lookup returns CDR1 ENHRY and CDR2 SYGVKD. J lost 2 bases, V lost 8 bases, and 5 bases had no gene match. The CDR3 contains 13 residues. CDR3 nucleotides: TGTGCCATCGGGAGACAGGGAAACACTGAAGCTTTCTTT. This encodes CAIGRQGNTEAFF.

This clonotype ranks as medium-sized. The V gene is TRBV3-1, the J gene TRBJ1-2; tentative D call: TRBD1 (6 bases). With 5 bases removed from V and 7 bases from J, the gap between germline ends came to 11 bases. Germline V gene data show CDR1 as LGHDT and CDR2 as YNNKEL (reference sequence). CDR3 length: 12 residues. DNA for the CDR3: TGTGCCAGCAGCGAGGACAGTCGTGGCTACACCTTC. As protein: CASSEDSRGYTF. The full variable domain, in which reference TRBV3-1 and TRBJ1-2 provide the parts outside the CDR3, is DTAVSQTPKYLVTQMGNDKSIKCEQNLGHDTMYWYKQDSKKFLKIMFSYNNKELIINETVPNRFSPKSPDKAHLNLHINSLELGDSAVYFCASSEDSRGYTFGSGTRLTVV.

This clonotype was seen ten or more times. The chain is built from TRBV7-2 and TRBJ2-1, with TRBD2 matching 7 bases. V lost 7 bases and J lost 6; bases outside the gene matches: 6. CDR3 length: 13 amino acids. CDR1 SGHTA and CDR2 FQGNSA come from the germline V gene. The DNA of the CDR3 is TGTGCCAGCACTTCGCGGGGGATCAATGAGCAGTTCTTC. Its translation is CASTSRGINEQFF.

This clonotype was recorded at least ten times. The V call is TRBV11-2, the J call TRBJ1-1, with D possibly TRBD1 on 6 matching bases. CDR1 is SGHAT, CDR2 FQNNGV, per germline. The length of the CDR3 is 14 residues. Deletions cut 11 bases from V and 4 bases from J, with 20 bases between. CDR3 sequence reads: CASTGRGEITEAFF. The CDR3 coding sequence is TGTGCCTCGACGGGCAGGGGTGAGATCACTGAAGCTTTCTTT.

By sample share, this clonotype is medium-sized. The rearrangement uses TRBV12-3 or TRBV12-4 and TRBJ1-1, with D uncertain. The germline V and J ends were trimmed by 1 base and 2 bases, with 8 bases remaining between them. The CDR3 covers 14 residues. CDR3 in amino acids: CASSLGQSNTEAFF. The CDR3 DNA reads TGTGCCAGCAGTTTAGGGCAGAGTAACACTGAAGCTTTCTTT.

The CDR3: CSVARDLTYEQYF. Written as DNA, the CDR3 is TGCAGCGTTGCACGAGACCTAACCTACGAGCAGTACTTC. This chain uses TRBV29-1 with TRBJ2-7; D remains unclear. Germline assignment: CDR1 SQVTM and CDR2 ANQGSEA. The V gene lost 4 bases and the J gene lost 2 bases, with 12 bases spanning the gap. CDR3 length equals 13 residues.

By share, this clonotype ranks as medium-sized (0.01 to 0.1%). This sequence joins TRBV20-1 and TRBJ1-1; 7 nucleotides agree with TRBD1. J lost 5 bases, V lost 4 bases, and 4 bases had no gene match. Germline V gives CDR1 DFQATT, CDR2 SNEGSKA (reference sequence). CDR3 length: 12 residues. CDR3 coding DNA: TGCAGTGCTACAGGGGGGTTGACTGAAGCTTTCTTT. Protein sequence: CSATGGLTEAFF.

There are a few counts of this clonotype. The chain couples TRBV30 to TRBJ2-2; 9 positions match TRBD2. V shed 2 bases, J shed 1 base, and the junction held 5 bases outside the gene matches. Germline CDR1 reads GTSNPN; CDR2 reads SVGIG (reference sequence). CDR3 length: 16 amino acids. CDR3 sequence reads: CAWSLLAGLNTGELFF. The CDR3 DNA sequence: TGTGCCTGGAGTTTGCTAGCGGGGTTGAACACCGGGGAGCTGTTTTTT.

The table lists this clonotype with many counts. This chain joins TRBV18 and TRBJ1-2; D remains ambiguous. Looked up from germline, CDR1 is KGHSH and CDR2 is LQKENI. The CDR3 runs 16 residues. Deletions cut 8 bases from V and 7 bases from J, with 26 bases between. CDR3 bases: TGTGCCAGCCCCACCAATCTGCCCCGAGGCCTATCTGGCTACACCTTC. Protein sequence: CASPTNLPRGLSGYTF.

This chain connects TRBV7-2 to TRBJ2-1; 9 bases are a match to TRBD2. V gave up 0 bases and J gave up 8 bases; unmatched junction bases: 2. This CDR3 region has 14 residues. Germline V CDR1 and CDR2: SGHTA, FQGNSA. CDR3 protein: CASSLAGTSYEQFF. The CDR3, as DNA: TGTGCCAGCAGCTTAGCAGGGACTAGCTATGAGCAGTTCTTC.

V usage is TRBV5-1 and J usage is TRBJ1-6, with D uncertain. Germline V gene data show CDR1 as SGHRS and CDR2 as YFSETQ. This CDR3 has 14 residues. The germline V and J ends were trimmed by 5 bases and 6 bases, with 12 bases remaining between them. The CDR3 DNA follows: TGCGCCAGCAGGACCCAGCTAGGTAATTCACCCCTCCACTTT. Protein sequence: CASRTQLGNSPLHF. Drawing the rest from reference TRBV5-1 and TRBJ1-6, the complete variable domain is KAGVTQTPRYLIKTRGQQVTLSCSPISGHRSVSWYQQTPGQGLQFLFEYFSETQRNKGNFPGRFSGRQFSNSRSEMNVSTLELGDSALYLCASRTQLGNSPLHFGNGTRLTVT.